This T cell receptor (beta chain) stems from a study of shared clonotypes between healthy human individuals. Notes on the study in general: Naive CD4 clonotypes were shared across several donors at 5% to 6%. It was expected that sequencing depth would affect clonotype sharing among donors.

In regard to this clone: No antigen is known for it. This sample also contains other DNA sequences that code for the same CDR3.

Between the trimmed V and J ends, which lost 2 bases and 2 bases, there was a span of 13 bases. CDR1 PRHDT and CDR2 FYEKMQ come from the germline V gene (reference sequence). The length of the CDR3 is 15 residues. Several immunoSEQ plates held equal portions of the genomic DNA taken from each subset. Some clones are missing from TCRdb's copy, which holds only in-frame ones; the method was immunoSEQ multiplex PCR. In the table there are some 2.1 million clones, 85% to 95% of which are singletons. Only CD45RO-negative cells positively selected for CCR7 counted as naive CD8 cells, so terminally differentiated effector memory CD45RA+ cells were excluded.

The chain is built from TRBV13 and TRBJ2-7; D might be TRBD2 (6 bases). The source material was naive CD8+ T cells from PBMCs. This sequence was found in a man younger than 35 in good health. Some clones in this sample may be carry-over from other donors' samples. The chain's CDR3 is CASSLRVAETYEQYF. The CDR3 region has the DNA TGTGCCAGCAGCTTAAGGGTAGCGGAAACCTACGAGCAGTACTTC.